The 23 T cell receptor beta chains below all came from one sample that was sequenced in a study of shared clonotypes between healthy human individuals. TCRdb's table, derived via immunoSEQ multiplex PCR, lists solely in-frame clones and lacks some. The sample has 900,000 to 1,200,000 clones; around three quarters are singletons. What was sequenced was memory CD4+ T cells from PBMCs. Sample subset: CD45RA-negative fraction. These TCRs come from a man aged 18 to 29 in good health. Some clones in this sample may be carry-over from other donors' samples.

V is TRBV7-2 and J is TRBJ1-1; D is perhaps TRBD1 (5 bases). Germline V gene lookup returns CDR1 SGHTA and CDR2 FQGNSA. The CDR3 is made up of 13 amino acids. The ends were cut back, 5 bases at V and 6 bases at J, with 13 bases in the middle. Written as DNA, the CDR3 is TGTGCCAGCAGCCTAGGGACCGCCTCTGAAGCTTTCTTT. Protein: CASSLGTASEAFF.

V gene TRBV29-1 combines with J gene TRBJ2-5; tentatively, D is TRBD2 (5 bases). CDR3 size: 12 residues. V shed 8 bases and J shed 5 bases, with 15 bases lying between them. Germline V lookup: CDR1 SQVTM, CDR2 ANQGSEA. CDR3 coding DNA: TGCAGCTTCTCCCGGGGAGCGGAGACCCAGTACTTC. Translation: CSFSRGAETQYF.

This clone was counted once. The V gene is TRBV10-3, the J gene TRBJ1-2; maybe TRBD1 (5 bases). The germline gives CDR1 ENHRY, CDR2 SYGVKD. V was shortened by 6 bases and J by 6 bases, with 20 bases between the two germline ends. The CDR3 covers 15 residues. CDR3 DNA: TGTGCCATCAGCCTCTCCTTCACGGGGGATGATGGCTACACCTTC. This translates into CAISLSFTGDDGYTF.

Comments on this clone: A much larger clone is a single base away; this may be a read error. The chain has TRBV9 and TRBJ1-2, with 8 bases identical to TRBD1. Looked up from germline, CDR1 is SGDLS and CDR2 is YYNGEE. The CDR3 runs 16 residues. Trimming took 5 bases from V and 0 from J; bases not matched to a gene: 9. The chain's CDR3 is CASRKDRDRPNYGYTF. CDR3 DNA sequence: TGTGCCAGCAGAAAGGACAGGGACAGACCTAACTATGGCTACACCTTC.

The gene calls are TRBV2 and TRBJ1-5; D possibly corresponds to TRBD1 (6 bases). CDR3 length: 14 amino acids. Looked up from germline, CDR1 is SNHLY and CDR2 is FYNNEI. V lost 4 bases to trimming and J lost 5 bases, with 12 bases between them. CDR3 DNA: TGTGCCAGCAGTGCCGGACAGCCGCATCAGCCCCAGCATTTT. This gives the protein CASSAGQPHQPQHF.

This clone was recorded once. The rearrangement joins TRBV2 to TRBJ2-3; no firm D call. The ends were cut back, 1 base at V and 7 bases at J, with 6 bases in the middle. Germline V lookup: CDR1 SNHLY, CDR2 FYNNEI. The length of the CDR3 is 12 residues. The CDR3 DNA sequence: TGTGCCAGCAGTGAAGAACTGAATACGCAGTATTTT. This codes for CASSEELNTQYF.

In DNA form, the CDR3 reads TGTGCCAGCAGGCGGGGAGGAGCTAACTATGGCTACACCTTC. It yields the protein CASRRGGANYGYTF. The chain employs TRBV28 and TRBJ1-2; D not resolved. The CDR3 is 14 amino acids. Germline CDR1 and CDR2: MDHEN and SYDVKM. V was cut by 6 bases and J by 0 bases, with 11 bases left in between.

This chain connects TRBV6-5 to TRBJ1-1; D may be TRBD1 (6 bases). The CDR3 consists of 15 residues. Germline CDR1 MNHEY, CDR2 SVGAGI. Between the trimmed V and J ends, which lost 6 bases and 0 bases, there was a span of 14 bases. CDR3 nucleotides: TGTGCCAGCAGGCGGGACATCAACATGAACACTGAAGCTTTCTTT. Translating gives CASRRDINMNTEAFF.

As concerns this clone: Given a much more abundant clone one base away, this may be a read error. This sequence joins TRBV7-2 and TRBJ2-3; D is undetermined. There are 11 residues in the CDR3. The V and J ends lost 8 bases and 5 bases respectively, with 8 bases between them. The germline CDR1 and CDR2 sequences are SGHTA and FQGNSA. CDR3 residues: CASGVGDTQYF. The CDR3 DNA reads as TGTGCCAGCGGCGTGGGAGATACGCAGTATTTT.

The count of this clone is one. The V and J genes are TRBV7-6 and TRBJ1-1; D is possibly TRBD1 (6 bases). V was clipped by 1 base and J by 4 bases, with 10 bases between them. Germline V gives CDR1 SGHVS, CDR2 FNYEAQ. This CDR3 is built from 14 residues. CDR3 DNA: TGTGCCAGCAGCTTAGAGGGGGGAACCACTGAAGCTTTCTTT. As protein: CASSLEGGTTEAFF.

This chain connects TRBV5-6 to TRBJ2-7, with D unresolved. The CDR3 is 13 amino acids. Trimming cost V 1 base and J 3 bases, with 8 bases left between them. The germline CDR1 and CDR2 sequences are SGHDT and YYEEEE. The CDR3 DNA reads TGTGCCAGCAGCTTGCGGCGGATCTACGAGCAGTACTTC. The encoded protein is CASSLRRIYEQYF.

This clone was detected only a few times. V usage is TRBV7-9 and J usage is TRBJ1-4; D may be TRBD1 (6 bases). The V end was cut by 1 base, the J end by 6 bases, with 9 bases between. Looked up from germline, CDR1 is SEHNR and CDR2 is FQNEAQ (reference sequence). The length of the CDR3 is 14 residues. Here the CDR3 reads CASSLGSGDEKLFF. The CDR3 region has the DNA TGTGCCAGCAGCTTAGGTTCAGGGGATGAAAAACTGTTTTTT.

This chain uses TRBV5-1 with TRBJ2-4; no clear D gene. The CDR3 is 13 residues long. Germline assignment: CDR1 SGHRS and CDR2 YFSETQ. V was pared by 0 bases and J by 3 bases, with 4 bases between. The CDR3 loop is CASSLDSKNIQYF. The CDR3 coding sequence is TGCGCCAGCAGCTTGGACAGCAAAAACATTCAGTACTTC.

This chain uses TRBV6-4 with TRBJ2-1, with TRBD1 identical over 9 bases. CDR1 is MRHNA and CDR2 is SNTAGT in the germline V gene. V trimming: 2 bases; J trimming: 12 bases; junction bases outside the gene matches: 8. The CDR3 spans 14 residues. CDR3 bases: TGTGCCAGCAGTGACACTCTTCGGACAGGGGTGCAGTTCTTC. Its protein is CASSDTLRTGVQFF.

The chain employs TRBV7-3 and TRBJ2-2, with D unclear. This CDR3 contains 13 residues. The germline gives CDR1 SGHTA, CDR2 FQGTGA. V was clipped by 5 bases and J by 6 bases, with 10 bases between them. The CDR3 coding sequence is TGTGCCAGCAGCCCAAGTAATTCCGGGGAGCTGTTTTTT. Residues: CASSPSNSGELFF.

The chain recombines TRBV5-4 with TRBJ2-1; TRBD2 matches at 10 bases. This CDR3 is 15 amino acids long. Germline assignment: CDR1 SGHNT and CDR2 YYREEE (reference sequence). Trimming removed 5 bases from V and 7 bases from J; junction bases left unmatched: 9. CDR3 amino acids: CASSSPRTSGNEQFF. Written as DNA, the CDR3 is TGTGCCAGCAGTTCTCCCCGGACTAGCGGTAATGAGCAGTTCTTC. Complete variable domain (other parts from reference TRBV5-4 and TRBJ2-1): ETGVTQSPTHLIKTRGQQVTLRCSSQSGHNTVSWYQQALGQGPQFIFQYYREEENGRGNFPPRFSGLQFPNYSSELNVNALELDDSALYLCASSSPRTSGNEQFFGPGTRLTVL.

This rearrangement joins TRBV7-3 to TRBJ2-1; TRBD2 aligns across 10 bases. Germline values: CDR1 SGHTA, CDR2 FQGTGA. The CDR3 has 16 amino acids. The J segment lost 1 base and the V segment lost 2 bases, leaving 2 bases of the junction unmatched. The CDR3 DNA is TGTGCCAGCAGCTTAGGACTAGCGGAATCCTACAATGAGCAGTTCTTC. Translation: CASSLGLAESYNEQFF.

The rearrangement uses TRBV19 and TRBJ2-1; D not resolved. Trimming left V 6 bases short and J 8 bases short, with 26 bases between. Germline CDR1 LNHDA, CDR2 SQIVND (reference sequence). CDR3 length: 17 amino acids. CDR3 sequence reads: CASSPRPRIATFDEQFF. CDR3 DNA: TGTGCCAGTAGCCCCCGCCCGAGGATTGCAACTTTTGATGAGCAGTTCTTC.

V and J are TRBV27 and TRBJ2-2; unclear D gene. Germline V gene sequence: CDR1 MNHEY, CDR2 SMNVEV (reference sequence). This CDR3 has 16 residues. V gave up 6 bases and J gave up 0 bases, with 14 bases separating them. The CDR3 coding sequence is TGTGCCAGCAGGCTCCGGGCGTCTACGAACACCGGGGAGCTGTTTTTT. It translates to CASRLRASTNTGELFF.

As for this clone: A far larger clone is off by one base, so a read error is likely. The same CDR3 arises from other DNA sequences in this sample as well. The chain has TRBV7-3 and TRBJ2-1; 9 bases line up with TRBD2. The CDR3 runs to 15 residues. Germline CDR1 and CDR2: SGHTA and FQGTGA. CDR3 amino acids: CASSQVAGVYNEQFF. In DNA, the CDR3 is TGTGCTAGCAGCCAAGTAGCGGGAGTATACAATGAGCAGTTCTTC.

Concerning this clone itself: A junction boundary mismatches the germline segment, possibly from a read error. This sequence joins TRBV6-5 and TRBJ2-7; the D call may be TRBD1 or TRBD2 (5 bases each). This CDR3 has 16 amino acids. Germline CDR1 and CDR2: MNHEY and SVGAGI. CDR3 nucleotide sequence: TGTGCCAGCAGTCACTCCTCCGGGACGGTTCCCTACGAGCAGTACTTC. Translation gives CASSHSSGTVPYEQYF.

About this clone: This same CDR3 is encoded by further DNA sequences in the sample. The CDR3, as DNA: TGTGCCAGCAGATTAGCGGGGGGGTACGAGCAGTACTTC. It codes for CASRLAGGYEQYF. V and J are TRBV27 and TRBJ2-7; 11 bases fit TRBD2. The CDR3 contains 13 residues. Germline V CDR1 and CDR2: MNHEY, SMNVEV (reference sequence). Trimming cost V 6 bases and J 4 bases; bases outside gene matches: 2.

The chain uses TRBV6-1 and TRBJ1-2, with no clear D. In germline, CDR1 is MNHNS, CDR2 SASEGT. V was trimmed by 5 bases and J by 5 bases, leaving 12 bases between them. The CDR3 has 13 amino acids. CDR3 protein: CASSIGEEYGYTF. CDR3 nucleotide sequence: TGTGCCAGCAGTATCGGTGAGGAATATGGCTACACCTTC.